Sequencing of this TCR beta chain was carried out in a study of early T cells in non-severe SARS-CoV-2 infection. Study-level information: Sequencing targeted bulk RNA from unsorted whole blood, leaving chains unpaired. Study results and limitations: Private and CD4 specificities were missed by VDJdb matching, which favored anti-spike CD8 responses.

The CDR3 length is 16 residues. Germline CDR1 reads SGHNT; CDR2 reads YYREEE (reference sequence). V trimming: 2 bases; J trimming: 7 bases; junction bases outside the gene matches: 11. The sample holds many counts of this clonotype. Its antigen is currently unknown. TCRdb redid the calling of the 5' RACE reads with MiXCR, one entry per CDR3 protein. Among some 67,000 distinct CDR3 sequences listed, around 15% were seen once. The gene calls are TRBV5-4 and TRBJ2-5, with 10 positions matching TRBD2. This TCR was sampled from an adult who was a healthcare worker with PCR-confirmed SARS-CoV-2 infection or an uninfected control (not recorded which). The sequencing input was whole blood. Written as DNA, the CDR3 is TGTGCCAGCAGCTTTTCTAGCGGGGGCGGAATCGGGACCCAGTACTTC. Translating gives CASSFSSGGGIGTQYF. Based on the CDR3 plus reference TRBV5-4 and TRBJ2-5, the full variable domain is ETGVTQSPTHLIKTRGQQVTLRCSSQSGHNTVSWYQQALGQGPQFIFQYYREEENGRGNFPPRFSGLQFPNYSSELNVNALELDDSALYLCASSFSSGGGIGTQYFGPGTRLLVL.